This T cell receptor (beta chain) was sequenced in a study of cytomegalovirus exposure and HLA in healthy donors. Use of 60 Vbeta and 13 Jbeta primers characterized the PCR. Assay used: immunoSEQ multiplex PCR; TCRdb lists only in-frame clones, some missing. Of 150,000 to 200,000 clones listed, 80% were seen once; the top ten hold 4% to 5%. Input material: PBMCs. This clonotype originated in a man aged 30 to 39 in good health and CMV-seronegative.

The CDR3 sequence: CASSSGTGSLNTGELFF. The CDR3, as DNA: TGTGCCAGCAGTTCCGGGACAGGGAGCTTGAACACCGGGGAGCTGTTTTTT. V and J are TRBV28 and TRBJ2-2, with 9 bases that match TRBD1. Per the germline V gene, CDR1 is MDHEN and CDR2 is SYDVKM. With 4 bases clipped from V and 1 base from J, the junction kept 7 bases outside the gene matches. This CDR3 comprises 17 residues.